This T cell receptor beta chain was recovered during a study of T cells in Graves' hyperthyroidism and ophthalmopathy. The CDR3 length is 15 residues. Germline V gives CDR1 ENHRY, CDR2 SYGVKD. The V and J ends lost 8 bases and 0 bases, in that order; junction bases with no gene match: 8. Researchers took RNA transcripts and amplified the TCR beta CDR3 regions from them. A first-round RT-PCR of the TCR CDR3 used the HTBI primer set. TCRdb fed the multiplex PCR reads into MiXCR, producing one record per CDR3 protein. The table lists 250,000 or so distinct CDR3 sequences, 13% to 15% of them singletons, with 13% in the top ten.

The chain recombines TRBV10-3 with TRBJ1-2, with 8 bases identical to TRBD1. This TCR was recovered from a woman in her thirties or forties with Graves' hyperthyroidism that later progressed to Graves' ophthalmopathy. The sample taken for sequencing was blood. In nucleotides, the CDR3 is TGTGCCATCGGCTACCGGGACAGGCCTAACTATGGCTACACCTTC. Translating gives CAIGYRDRPNYGYTF.